This T cell receptor beta chain was identified during a study of blood T cell repertoires in COVID-19 (dated by TCRdb to 2018 to 2020). Study-wide context: Samples from collaborators originated in the United States, Italy and Spain and spanned both the acute and convalescent phases of COVID-19. The prospective study material was composed of cDNA or gDNA derived from T cells, B-cell-depleted T cells, or PBMCs. Subjects who had been exposed to COVID-19, were actively infected with it, or had recovered from it provided the deeply sampled blood TCRbeta repertoires that made up the dataset. A freely available public database, intended as a resource for researchers studying the immune response to SARS-CoV-2, is where the repertoires were released. Samples came from the ongoing ImmuneRACE study (first 160 participants) plus 1,254 subjects from 6 global collaborators. Sample metadata almost always included a de-identified subject ID, COVID-19 status, age in years and sex. Where available, HLA class I and class II types were obtained from metadata supplied by the sample provider rather than from assay-based typing.

Of note for this clone: What this receptor recognizes is not known. Base quality data are lacking; no much larger clone is found one base away.

Via the germline V gene, CDR1 is MGHRA and CDR2 YSYEKL. V and J are truncated by 2 bases and 1 base respectively, leaving an intervening sequence of 10 bases. From its cysteine to its phenylalanine, the CDR3 spans 15 amino acids. Of all the DNA, just the CDR3 is kept, 45 bases in frame from base 1. Whole blood was collected in K2EDTA tubes by collaborating institutions according to the institutions' own protocols. For TCRbeta analysis, collaborators shipped samples as frozen whole blood, isolated PBMCs, or DNA extracted from either of those sample types. What the work shows at the level of the full study, not this receptor alone: Clinical and demographic metadata were provided uncurated, with the amount varying by source and participant.

The immunoSEQ Assay, a bias-controlled multiplex PCR, was used to amplify TCRbeta CDR3 regions from genomic DNA. The study's own analysis went as follows. Within the assay, amplification of reference gene primers was used to estimate how many nucleated cells each sample contained. To quantify the absolute abundance of each unique TCRbeta CDR3 rearrangement, sequence reads were collapsed and filtered. For each sample, productive Simpson clonality was calculated as the square root of Simpson's diversity index over productive rearrangements. TCRdb stores this immuneACCESS table with in-frame sequences only. Part of the clones is absent; in the studies checked, under half of the shortfall reflects unresolved V genes, and no reason is known for the rest. The V and J calls and the clone size are those of that table, but D and trimming were determined from the DNA. Counted in this sample were 95,000 or so clones; more than 70% of them appeared once. The ten largest clones represent about a sixth of the sample.

Recombination linked TRBV4-1 to TRBJ2-3, and perhaps TRBD1 as D gene, on 5 matching bases. The clonotype originates from a human donor in a cohort sampled during active COVID-19. Sequenced: peripheral blood. The DNA sequence reads TGCGCCAGCAGCCAATACCCCAGGGGCACAGATACGCAGTATTTT. Translated, this is CASSQYPRGTDTQYF.